Below, 17 T cell receptor beta chains from the same sample are listed, as sequenced in a study of cytomegalovirus exposure and HLA in healthy donors. Produced via immunoSEQ multiplex PCR; TCRdb's table is partial and in-frame only. The repertoire includes some 320,000 clones, around 87% of them detected once, and 1.2% sits in the top ten. The sample was PBMCs. The receptors shown here come from a woman in her twenties or thirties in good health and CMV-seropositive.

The chain employs TRBV9 and TRBJ2-3; TRBD1 matches 10 bases. Germline loops: CDR1 SGDLS, CDR2 YYNGEE. CDR3 size: 18 residues. J gave up 3 bases and V 3 bases, and 13 bases lay outside the gene matches. The CDR3 spells CASSALPDRGLTTDTQYF. In DNA form, the CDR3 reads TGTGCCAGCAGCGCGCTCCCCGACAGGGGGCTTACGACAGATACGCAGTATTTT.

Only a few counts were recorded for this clone. The rearrangement uses TRBV5-6 and TRBJ1-1, with unresolved D. The CDR3 contains 13 residues. Between the trimmed V and J ends, which lost 0 bases and 0 bases, there was a span of 3 bases. From germline, CDR1 is SGHDT and CDR2 YYEEEE. The CDR3 DNA sequence: TGTGCCAGCAGCTTGGTTGTGAACACTGAAGCTTTCTTT. This sequence encodes CASSLVVNTEAFF.

The chain recombines TRBV6-5 with TRBJ2-7; 9 bases agree with TRBD2. The CDR3 contains 15 residues. The V gene's germline CDR1 is MNHEY and CDR2 SVGAGI. J gave up 4 bases and V 5 bases, and 9 bases lay outside the gene matches. CDR3 DNA sequence: TGTGCCAGCAGTCCCCAGAGCGGGAGGCAATACGAGCAGTACTTC. It specifies CASSPQSGRQYEQYF.

V usage is TRBV30 and J usage is TRBJ1-5; D may be TRBD1 (6 bases). The ends were cut back, 2 bases at V and 4 bases at J, with 12 bases in the middle. CDR3 length: 14 amino acids. Germline CDR1 and CDR2: GTSNPN and SVGIG (reference sequence). CDR3 coding DNA: TGTGCCTGGAGTAGAGGAAGGGGGAATCAGCCCCAGCATTTT. Its translation is CAWSRGRGNQPQHF. The full variable domain, rest sourced from reference TRBV30 and TRBJ1-5, is SQTIHQWPATLVQPVGSPLSLECTVEGTSNPNLYWYRQAAGRGLQLLFYSVGIGQISSEVPQNLSASRPQDRQFILSSKKLLLSDSGFYLCAWSRGRGNQPQHFGDGTRLSIL.

CDR3 sequence (DNA): TGTGCCAGCAGCGTAGGGGGGGAAGGTCAGCCCCAGCATTTT. Translated, it gives CASSVGGEGQPQHF. The chain uses TRBV9 and TRBJ1-5, with D possibly matching TRBD1 (5 bases). The CDR3 spans 14 residues. The germline gives CDR1 SGDLS, CDR2 YYNGEE. Between the trimmed V and J ends, which lost 0 bases and 6 bases, there was a span of 10 bases.

This clone was seen only once. V is TRBV6-5 and J is TRBJ1-5, with 9 bases that match TRBD1. The CDR3 consists of 15 residues. The V segment lost 6 bases and the J segment 3 bases; nucleotides outside the gene matches: 6. Germline V gene lookup returns CDR1 MNHEY and CDR2 SVGAGI. CDR3 sequence (DNA): TGTGCCAGCAGCCCGACAGGGGGACTCAATCAGCCCCAGCATTTT. Its translation: CASSPTGGLNQPQHF.

This rearrangement joins TRBV6-1 to TRBJ1-3; no clear D. Trimming removed 8 bases from V and 0 bases from J, with 5 bases in between. This CDR3 has 12 residues. Germline V lookup: CDR1 MNHNS, CDR2 SASEGT. The CDR3 DNA reads as TGTGCCAGCTCCAACTCTGGAAACACCATATATTTT. It specifies CASSNSGNTIYF.

This clone was seen a single time. This chain uses TRBV4-1 with TRBJ2-3; D is perhaps TRBD1 (6 bases). V lost 1 base and J 4 bases, leaving 12 bases between the germline ends. The CDR3 is made up of 15 amino acids. In germline, CDR1 is MGHRA, CDR2 YSYEKL. The CDR3 loop reads CASSQGTAYPDTQYF. For the CDR3, the DNA is TGCGCCAGCAGCCAAGGGACAGCCTATCCAGATACGCAGTATTTT.

The chain recombines TRBV9 with TRBJ2-4, with D maybe TRBD2 (6 bases). The germline gives CDR1 SGDLS, CDR2 YYNGEE. V was clipped by 4 bases and J by 6 bases, with 23 bases between them. This CDR3 is 17 amino acids long. The CDR3 protein is CASSPAGSGGIGNIQYF. CDR3 in DNA: TGTGCCAGCAGCCCGGCCGGATCCGGAGGGATCGGAAACATTCAGTACTTC.

CDR3 region: CASSFGAFDRPGGYTF. The CDR3, as DNA: TGTGCCAGCAGTTTTGGCGCCTTCGACAGGCCGGGGGGCTACACCTTC. The chain couples TRBV27 to TRBJ1-2; perhaps TRBD1 as D (6 bases). The ends were cut back, 3 bases at V and 8 bases at J, with 22 bases in the middle. Looked up from germline, CDR1 is MNHEY and CDR2 is SMNVEV (reference sequence). The CDR3 consists of 16 residues.

The rearrangement links TRBV18 to TRBJ2-7; tentatively, D is TRBD2 (5 bases). The CDR3 contains 14 residues. Per the germline V gene, CDR1 is KGHSH and CDR2 is LQKENI. V was cut by 2 bases and J by 3 bases, with 11 bases left in between. CDR3 residues: CASSPGSPIYEQYF. CDR3 bases: TGTGCCAGCTCACCAGGGAGCCCAATCTACGAGCAGTACTTC. Using reference TRBV18 and TRBJ2-7 for the parts outside the CDR3, the full variable domain is NAGVMQNPRHLVRRRGQEARLRCSPMKGHSHVYWYRQLPEEGLKFMVYLQKENIIDESGMPKERFSAEFPKEGPSILRIQQVVRGDSAAYFCASSPGSPIYEQYFGPGTRLTVT.

The chain joins TRBV2 to TRBJ1-2, with 7 bases lining up with TRBD1. Germline V gives CDR1 SNHLY, CDR2 FYNNEI. J lost 4 bases, V lost 5 bases, and 13 bases had no gene match. This CDR3 has 16 residues. The CDR3 spells CASSPGQPPQIYGYTF. CDR3 nucleotide sequence: TGTGCCAGCAGTCCGGGACAGCCTCCTCAAATCTATGGCTACACCTTC.

The chain carries TRBV4-3 and TRBJ2-7; 9 positions match TRBD1. This CDR3 has 16 amino acids. V gave up 5 bases and J gave up 2 bases; unmatched junction bases: 10. In germline, CDR1 is LGHNA, CDR2 YSLEER. The CDR3 DNA follows: TGCGCCAGCAGCGAAGGGACAGGGCCTGGGCCCTACGAGCAGTACTTC. It codes for CASSEGTGPGPYEQYF.

The gene calls are TRBV6-5 and TRBJ1-4, with 7 positions matching TRBD1. Germline CDR1 reads MNHEY; CDR2 reads SVGAGI. The CDR3 has 14 amino acids. The V segment lost 6 bases and the J segment 1 base; nucleotides outside the gene matches: 2. DNA for the CDR3: TGTGCCAGCAGACGACAGGGAACTAATGAAAAACTGTTTTTT. It yields the protein CASRRQGTNEKLFF.

The CDR3 DNA sequence: TGTGCCAGCAGCTCGACATCCTACGAGCAGTACTTC. Translated, it gives CASSSTSYEQYF. This sequence joins TRBV7-9 and TRBJ2-7, with D unclear. The germline CDR1 and CDR2 sequences are SEHNR and FQNEAQ (reference sequence). Trimming left V 4 bases short and J 1 base short, with 5 bases between. There are 12 residues in the CDR3.

The chain uses TRBV9 and TRBJ2-3, with 8 bases lining up with TRBD2. This CDR3 has 15 amino acids. V was pared by 7 bases and J by 0 bases, with 7 bases of the junction left unmatched. Germline V gives CDR1 SGDLS, CDR2 YYNGEE. The CDR3 reads CASALAGSSTDTQYF. CDR3 bases: TGTGCCAGCGCCTTAGCGGGGTCTAGCACAGATACGCAGTATTTT.

V and J are TRBV6-6 and TRBJ2-2; TRBD2 matches 10 bases. CDR3 size: 15 residues. V lost 6 bases, J lost 6 bases, and 7 bases stayed unmatched. Germline V CDR1 and CDR2: MNHNY, SVGAGI (reference sequence). The DNA for the CDR3 is TGTGCCAGCAGGGGAGAGCGGGGGGGCGCCGGGGAGCTGTTTTTT. This codes for CASRGERGGAGELFF.